This record concerns one TCR beta chain sequence. The antigen remains undetermined. These data come from a study of response to subunit inactivated influenza vaccine. Trimming at V came to 4 bases and at J to 5 bases, leaving 14 bases not matched to a gene. The length of the CDR3 is 18 residues. Germline V CDR1 and CDR2: DFQATT, SNEGSKA (reference sequence). Study-wide points: It was suggested by the authors that few new T cells are recruited by each seasonal influenza vaccination.

TCRdb analysed the RT-PCR reads with MiXCR anew, one entry per CDR3 protein. This table has 650,000 to 700,000 distinct CDR3 sequences, about 15% appearing once. This material consisted of PBMCs from blood, taken 11 to 12 days after vaccination. This clonotype was sampled from a man aged 45-65 years who received an inactivated influenza vaccine. V usage is TRBV20-1 and J usage is TRBJ2-1; TRBD2 matches 13 bases. CDR3: CSAITSGGADLVHNEQFF. Here the CDR3 DNA reads TGCAGTGCTATAACTAGCGGGGGGGCCGATCTTGTGCACAATGAGCAGTTCTTC.